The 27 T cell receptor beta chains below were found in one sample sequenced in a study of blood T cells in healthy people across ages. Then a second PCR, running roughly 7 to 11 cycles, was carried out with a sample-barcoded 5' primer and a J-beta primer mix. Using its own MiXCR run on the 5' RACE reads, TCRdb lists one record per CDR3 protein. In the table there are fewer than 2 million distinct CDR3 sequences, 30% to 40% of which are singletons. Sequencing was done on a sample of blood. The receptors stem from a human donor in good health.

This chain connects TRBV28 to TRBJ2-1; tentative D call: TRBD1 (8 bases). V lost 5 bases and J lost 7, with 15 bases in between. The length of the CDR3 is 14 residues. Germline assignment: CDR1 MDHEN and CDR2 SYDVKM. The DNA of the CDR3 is TGTGCCAGCAGTCACACAGGGGGGGCGAATGAGCAGTTCTTC. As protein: CASSHTGGANEQFF.

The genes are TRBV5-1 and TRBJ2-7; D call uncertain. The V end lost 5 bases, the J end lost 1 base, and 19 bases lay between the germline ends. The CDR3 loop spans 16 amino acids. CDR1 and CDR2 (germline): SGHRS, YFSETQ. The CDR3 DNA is TGCGCCAGCAGTCTGTGGGCCTTCAGATTATCCTACGAGCAGTACTTC. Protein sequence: CASSLWAFRLSYEQYF.

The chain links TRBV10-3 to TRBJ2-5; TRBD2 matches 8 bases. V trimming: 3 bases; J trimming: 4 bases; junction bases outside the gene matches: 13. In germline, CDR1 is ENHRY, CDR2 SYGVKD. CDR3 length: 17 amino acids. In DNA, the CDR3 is TGTGCCATCAGTGATGGGGGCCTAGCGGGTTCGCGAGAGACCCAGTACTTC. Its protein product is CAISDGGLAGSRETQYF.

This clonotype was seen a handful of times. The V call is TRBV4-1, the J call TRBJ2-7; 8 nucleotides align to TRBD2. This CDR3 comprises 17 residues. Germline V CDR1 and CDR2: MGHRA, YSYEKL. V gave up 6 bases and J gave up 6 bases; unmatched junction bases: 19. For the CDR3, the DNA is TGCGCCAGCAGTAACCTTATAAAGCGGGGGCGCCTAGGCGAGCAGTACTTC. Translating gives CASSNLIKRGRLGEQYF.

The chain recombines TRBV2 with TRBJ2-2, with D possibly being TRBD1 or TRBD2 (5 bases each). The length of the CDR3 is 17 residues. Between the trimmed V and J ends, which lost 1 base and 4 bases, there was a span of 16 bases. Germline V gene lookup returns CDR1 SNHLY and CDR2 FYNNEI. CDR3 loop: CASSEDAGTGGTGELFF. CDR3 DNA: TGTGCCAGCAGTGAAGACGCAGGGACGGGTGGCACCGGGGAGCTGTTTTTT.

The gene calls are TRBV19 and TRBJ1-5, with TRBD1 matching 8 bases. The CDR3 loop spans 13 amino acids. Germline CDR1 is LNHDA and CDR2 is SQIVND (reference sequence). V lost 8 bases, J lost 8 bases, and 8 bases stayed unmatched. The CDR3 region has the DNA TGTGCCAGTTTTGGACAGGGAGGAAAGCCCCAGCATTTT. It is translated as CASFGQGGKPQHF.

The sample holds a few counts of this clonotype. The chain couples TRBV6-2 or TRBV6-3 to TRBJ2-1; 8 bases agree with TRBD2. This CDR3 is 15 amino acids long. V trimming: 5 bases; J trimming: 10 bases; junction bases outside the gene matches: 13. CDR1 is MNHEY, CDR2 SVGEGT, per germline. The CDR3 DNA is TGTGCCAGCAGTCGGAGCGGGGGCCCCCACTACGAGCAGTTCTTC. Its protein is CASSRSGGPHYEQFF.

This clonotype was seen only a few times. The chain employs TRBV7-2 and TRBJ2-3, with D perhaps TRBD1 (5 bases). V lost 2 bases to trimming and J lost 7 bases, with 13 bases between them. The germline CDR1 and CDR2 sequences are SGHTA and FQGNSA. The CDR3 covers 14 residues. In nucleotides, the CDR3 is TGTGCCAGCAGCTTAAGACAGCTAACAAATACGCAGTATTTT. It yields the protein CASSLRQLTNTQYF.

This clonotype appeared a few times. The CDR3 reads CASSPSDRVDYGYTF. CDR3 nucleotide sequence: TGTGCCAGCTCACCCTCAGACAGGGTCGACTATGGCTACACCTTC. The rearrangement uses TRBV18 and TRBJ1-2, with 7 bases aligning to TRBD1. CDR1 is KGHSH, CDR2 LQKENI, per germline. V trimming: 3 bases; J trimming: 3 bases; junction bases outside the gene matches: 7. CDR3 length: 15 amino acids.

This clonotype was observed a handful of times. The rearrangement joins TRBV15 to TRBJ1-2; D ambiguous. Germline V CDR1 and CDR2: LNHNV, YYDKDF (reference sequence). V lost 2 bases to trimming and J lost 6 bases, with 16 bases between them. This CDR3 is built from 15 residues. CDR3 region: CATSRTAAEPNGYTF. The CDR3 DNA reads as TGTGCCACCAGCAGAACCGCCGCAGAACCCAATGGCTACACCTTC.

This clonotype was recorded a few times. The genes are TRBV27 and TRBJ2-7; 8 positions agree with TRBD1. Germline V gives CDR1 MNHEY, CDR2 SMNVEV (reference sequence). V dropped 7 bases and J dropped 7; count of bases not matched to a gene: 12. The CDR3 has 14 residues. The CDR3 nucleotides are TGTGCCAGCATCGACAGGGGTCATTTGGGAGAGCAGTACTTC. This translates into CASIDRGHLGEQYF.

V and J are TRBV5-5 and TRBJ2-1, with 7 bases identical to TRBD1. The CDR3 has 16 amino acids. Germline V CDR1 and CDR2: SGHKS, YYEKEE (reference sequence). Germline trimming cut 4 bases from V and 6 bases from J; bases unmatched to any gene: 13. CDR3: CASSLTITRDSNEQFF. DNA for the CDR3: TGTGCCAGCAGCCTAACTATCACCCGGGACAGCAATGAGCAGTTCTTC.

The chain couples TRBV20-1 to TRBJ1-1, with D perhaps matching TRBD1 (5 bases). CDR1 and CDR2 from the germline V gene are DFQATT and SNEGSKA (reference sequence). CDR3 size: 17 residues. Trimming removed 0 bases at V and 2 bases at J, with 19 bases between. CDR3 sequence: CSARDRIIGATNTEAFF. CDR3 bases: TGCAGTGCTAGAGATCGGATTATAGGGGCCACCAACACTGAAGCTTTCTTT.

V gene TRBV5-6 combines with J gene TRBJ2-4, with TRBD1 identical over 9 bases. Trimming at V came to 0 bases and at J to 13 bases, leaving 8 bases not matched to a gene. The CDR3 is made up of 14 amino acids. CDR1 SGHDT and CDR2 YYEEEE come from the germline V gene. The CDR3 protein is CASSLADRGSLQYF. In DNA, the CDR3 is TGTGCCAGCAGCTTGGCCGACAGGGGGTCGCTCCAGTACTTC. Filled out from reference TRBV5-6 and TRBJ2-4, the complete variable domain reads DAGVTQSPTHLIKTRGQQVTLRCSPKSGHDTVSWYQQALGQGPQFIFQYYEEEERQRGNFPDRFSGHQFPNYSSELNVNALLLGDSALYLCASSLADRGSLQYFGAGTRLSVL.

CDR3 residues: CASSQEDIQQGGLYEQYF. CDR3 coding DNA: TGTGCCAGCAGCCAAGAAGACATCCAACAGGGGGGGCTCTACGAGCAGTACTTC. This chain joins TRBV4-2 and TRBJ2-7, with D perhaps matching TRBD1 (8 bases). There are 18 residues in the CDR3. Trimming took off 0 bases at V and 3 bases at J, with 21 bases between the two ends. Per germline, CDR1 LGHNA and CDR2 YNFKEQ.

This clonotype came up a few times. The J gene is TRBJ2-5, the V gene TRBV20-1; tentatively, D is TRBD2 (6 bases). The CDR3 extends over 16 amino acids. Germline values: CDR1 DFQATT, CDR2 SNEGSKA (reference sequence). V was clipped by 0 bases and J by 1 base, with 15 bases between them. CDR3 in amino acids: CSARDEGGEAQETQYF. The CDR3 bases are TGCAGTGCTAGAGATGAGGGCGGGGAGGCCCAAGAGACCCAGTACTTC.

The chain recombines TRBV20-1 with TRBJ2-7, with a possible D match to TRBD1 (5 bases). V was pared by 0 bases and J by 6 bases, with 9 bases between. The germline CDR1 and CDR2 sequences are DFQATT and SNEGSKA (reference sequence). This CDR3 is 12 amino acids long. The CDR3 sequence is CSARDAQGEQYF. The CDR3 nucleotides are TGCAGTGCTAGAGATGCCCAGGGCGAGCAGTACTTC.

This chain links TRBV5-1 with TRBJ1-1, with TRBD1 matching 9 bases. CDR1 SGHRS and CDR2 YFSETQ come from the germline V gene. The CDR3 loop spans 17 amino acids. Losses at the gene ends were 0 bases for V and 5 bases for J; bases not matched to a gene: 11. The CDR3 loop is CASSLVSDRGGGTEAFF. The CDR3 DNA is TGCGCCAGCAGCTTGGTGTCGGACAGGGGTGGAGGAACTGAAGCTTTCTTT.

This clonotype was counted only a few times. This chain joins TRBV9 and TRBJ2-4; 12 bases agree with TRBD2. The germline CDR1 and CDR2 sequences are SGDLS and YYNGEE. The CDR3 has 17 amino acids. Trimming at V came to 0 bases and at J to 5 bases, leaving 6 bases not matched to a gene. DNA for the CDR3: TGTGCCAGCAGCGTAGAGCCTAGCGGGGGGGGAGAAAACATTCAGTACTTC. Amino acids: CASSVEPSGGGENIQYF.

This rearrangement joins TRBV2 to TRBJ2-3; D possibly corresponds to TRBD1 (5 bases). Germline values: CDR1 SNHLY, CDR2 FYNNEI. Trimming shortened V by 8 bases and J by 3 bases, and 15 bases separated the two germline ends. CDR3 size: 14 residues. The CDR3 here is CASGKTTETDTQYF. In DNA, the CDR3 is TGTGCCAGCGGAAAGACGACAGAAACAGATACGCAGTATTTT. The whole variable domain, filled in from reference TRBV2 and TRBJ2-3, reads EPEVTQTPSHQVTQMGQEVILRCVPISNHLYFYWYRQILGQKVEFLVSFYNNEISEKSEIFDDQFSVERPDGSNFTLKIRSTKLEDSAMYFCASGKTTETDTQYFGPGTRLTVL.

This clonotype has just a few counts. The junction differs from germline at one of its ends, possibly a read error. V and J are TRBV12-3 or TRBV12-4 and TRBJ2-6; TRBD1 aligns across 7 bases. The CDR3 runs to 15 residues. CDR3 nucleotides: TGTGCCGGCAGCCCGACAGGGACTGGGGCCAACGTCCTGACTTTC. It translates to CAGSPTGTGANVLTF.

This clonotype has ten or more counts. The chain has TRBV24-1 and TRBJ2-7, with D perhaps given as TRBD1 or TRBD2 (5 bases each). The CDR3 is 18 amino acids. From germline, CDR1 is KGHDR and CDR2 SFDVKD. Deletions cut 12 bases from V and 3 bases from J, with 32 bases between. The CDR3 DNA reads TGTGCCGCCCAAGCAAGACAGCAGAGGATTATCCGGGACTACGAGCAGTACTTC. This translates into CAAQARQQRIIRDYEQYF.

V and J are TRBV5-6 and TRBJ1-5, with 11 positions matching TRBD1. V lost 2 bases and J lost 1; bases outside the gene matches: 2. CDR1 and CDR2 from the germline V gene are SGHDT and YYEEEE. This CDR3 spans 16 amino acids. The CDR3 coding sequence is TGTGCCAGCAGCTTCGGACAGGGGGCAAGCAATCAGCCCCAGCATTTT. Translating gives CASSFGQGASNQPQHF. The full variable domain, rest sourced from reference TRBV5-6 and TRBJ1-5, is DAGVTQSPTHLIKTRGQQVTLRCSPKSGHDTVSWYQQALGQGPQFIFQYYEEEERQRGNFPDRFSGHQFPNYSSELNVNALLLGDSALYLCASSFGQGASNQPQHFGDGTRLSIL.

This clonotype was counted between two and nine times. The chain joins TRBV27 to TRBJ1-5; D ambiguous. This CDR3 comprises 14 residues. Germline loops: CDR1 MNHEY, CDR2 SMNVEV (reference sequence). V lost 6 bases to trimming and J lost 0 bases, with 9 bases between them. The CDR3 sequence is CASRLLNSNQPQHF. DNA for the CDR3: TGTGCCAGCAGGCTTCTAAATAGCAATCAGCCCCAGCATTTT.

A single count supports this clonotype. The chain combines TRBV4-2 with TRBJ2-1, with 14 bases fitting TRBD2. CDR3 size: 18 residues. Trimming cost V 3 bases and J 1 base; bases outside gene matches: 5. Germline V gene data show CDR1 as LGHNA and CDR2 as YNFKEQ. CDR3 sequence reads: CASSQTSGGAMSYNEQFF. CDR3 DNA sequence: TGTGCCAGCAGCCAGACTAGCGGGGGGGCTATGTCCTACAATGAGCAGTTCTTC.

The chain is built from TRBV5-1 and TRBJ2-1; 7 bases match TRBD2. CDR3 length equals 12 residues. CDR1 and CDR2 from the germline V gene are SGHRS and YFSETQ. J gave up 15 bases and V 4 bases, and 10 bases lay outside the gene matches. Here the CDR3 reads CASSRRAGVPFF. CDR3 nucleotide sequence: TGCGCCAGCAGCCGGCGGGCGGGAGTTCCGTTCTTC.

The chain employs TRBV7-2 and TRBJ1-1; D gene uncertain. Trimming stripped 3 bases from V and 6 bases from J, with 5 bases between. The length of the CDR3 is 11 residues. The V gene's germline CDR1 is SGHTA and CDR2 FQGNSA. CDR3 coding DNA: TGTGCCAGCAGCTTTAAGGCTGAAGCTTTCTTT. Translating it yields CASSFKAEAFF.